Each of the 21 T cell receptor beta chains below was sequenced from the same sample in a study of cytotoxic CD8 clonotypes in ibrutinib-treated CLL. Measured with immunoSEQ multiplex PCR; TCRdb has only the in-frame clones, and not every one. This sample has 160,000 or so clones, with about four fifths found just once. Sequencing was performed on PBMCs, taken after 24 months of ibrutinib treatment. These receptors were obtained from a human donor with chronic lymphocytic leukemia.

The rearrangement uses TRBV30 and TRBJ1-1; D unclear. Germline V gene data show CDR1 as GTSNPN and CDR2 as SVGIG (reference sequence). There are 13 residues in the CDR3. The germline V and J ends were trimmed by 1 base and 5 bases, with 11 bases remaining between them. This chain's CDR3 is CAWSELGLTEAFF. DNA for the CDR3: TGTGCCTGGAGTGAGTTAGGGTTAACTGAAGCTTTCTTT.

CDR3 sequence: CASSLGLNGYEQYF. Written as DNA, the CDR3 is TGTGCCAGCAGTTTGGGTCTAAATGGCTACGAGCAGTACTTC. The rearrangement joins TRBV28 to TRBJ2-7; D is undetermined. Trimming pared 3 bases from V and 3 bases from J, leaving 12 bases between. This CDR3 has 14 residues. The germline V gene has CDR1 MDHEN and CDR2 SYDVKM.

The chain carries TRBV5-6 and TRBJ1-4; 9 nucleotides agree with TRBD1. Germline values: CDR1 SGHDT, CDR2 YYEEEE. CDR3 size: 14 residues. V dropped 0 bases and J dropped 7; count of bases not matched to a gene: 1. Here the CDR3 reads CASSLGTGAEKLFF. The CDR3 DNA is TGTGCCAGCAGCTTGGGGACAGGGGCTGAAAAACTGTTTTTT.

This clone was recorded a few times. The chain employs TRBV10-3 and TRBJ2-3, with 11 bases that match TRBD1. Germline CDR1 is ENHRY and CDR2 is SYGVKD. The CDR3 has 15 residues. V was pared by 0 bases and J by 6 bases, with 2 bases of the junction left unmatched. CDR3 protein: CAISESGQGGDTQYF. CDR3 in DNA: TGTGCCATCAGTGAGTCGGGACAGGGGGGTGATACGCAGTATTTT.

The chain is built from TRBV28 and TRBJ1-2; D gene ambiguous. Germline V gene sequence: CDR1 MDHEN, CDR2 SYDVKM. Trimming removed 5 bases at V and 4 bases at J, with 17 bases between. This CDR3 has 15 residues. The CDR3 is CASSPGPGGIYGYTF. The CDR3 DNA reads TGTGCCAGCAGTCCCGGCCCTGGCGGGATCTATGGCTACACCTTC.

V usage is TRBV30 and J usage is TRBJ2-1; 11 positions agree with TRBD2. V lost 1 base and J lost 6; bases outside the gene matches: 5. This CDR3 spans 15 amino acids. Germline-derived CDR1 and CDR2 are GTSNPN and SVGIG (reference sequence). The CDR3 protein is CAWSGRLAGSNEQFF. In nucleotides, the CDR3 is TGTGCCTGGAGTGGAAGACTAGCGGGAAGCAATGAGCAGTTCTTC.

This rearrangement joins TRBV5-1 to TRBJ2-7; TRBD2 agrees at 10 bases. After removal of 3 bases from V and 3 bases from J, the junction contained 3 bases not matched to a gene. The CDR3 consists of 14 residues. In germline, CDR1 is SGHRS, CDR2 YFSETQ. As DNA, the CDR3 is TGCGCCAGCAGCTCCGGACTAGCGGTCTACGAGCAGTACTTC. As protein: CASSSGLAVYEQYF. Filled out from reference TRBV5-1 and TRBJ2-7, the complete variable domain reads KAGVTQTPRYLIKTRGQQVTLSCSPISGHRSVSWYQQTPGQGLQFLFEYFSETQRNKGNFPGRFSGRQFSNSRSEMNVSTLELGDSALYLCASSSGLAVYEQYFGPGTRLTVT.

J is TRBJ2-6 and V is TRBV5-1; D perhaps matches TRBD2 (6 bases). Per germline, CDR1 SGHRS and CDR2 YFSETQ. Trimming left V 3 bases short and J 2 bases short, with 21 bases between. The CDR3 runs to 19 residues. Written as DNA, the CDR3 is TGCGCCAGCAGCTATATGGGGCTAGCGCATACTGCTGGGGCCAACGTCCTGACTTTC. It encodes CASSYMGLAHTAGANVLTF.

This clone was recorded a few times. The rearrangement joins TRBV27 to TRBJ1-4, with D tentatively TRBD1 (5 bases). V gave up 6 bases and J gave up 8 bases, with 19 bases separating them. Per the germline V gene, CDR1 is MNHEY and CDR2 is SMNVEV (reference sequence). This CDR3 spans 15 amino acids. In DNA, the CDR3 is TGTGCCAGCAGCCAAATCGCGGGTTGGGGCGAAAAACTGTTTTTT. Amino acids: CASSQIAGWGEKLFF.

DNA of the CDR3: TGTGCCAGCAGCCCACCTGGGCCCCTGGGGGAGCAGTACTTC. This codes for CASSPPGPLGEQYF. The chain joins TRBV5-4 to TRBJ2-7; D is unclear. Looked up from germline, CDR1 is SGHNT and CDR2 is YYREEE (reference sequence). The length of the CDR3 is 14 residues. Deletions cut 4 bases from V and 7 bases from J, with 18 bases between. Variable domain in full (rest from reference TRBV5-4 and TRBJ2-7): ETGVTQSPTHLIKTRGQQVTLRCSSQSGHNTVSWYQQALGQGPQFIFQYYREEENGRGNFPPRFSGLQFPNYSSELNVNALELDDSALYLCASSPPGPLGEQYFGPGTRLTVT.

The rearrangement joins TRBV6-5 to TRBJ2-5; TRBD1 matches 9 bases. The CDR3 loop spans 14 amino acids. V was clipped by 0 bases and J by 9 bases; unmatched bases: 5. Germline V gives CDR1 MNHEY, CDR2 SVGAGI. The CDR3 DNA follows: TGTGCCAGCAGTTACTCGGGGACAGGGTTCGCCCAGTACTTC. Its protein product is CASSYSGTGFAQYF.

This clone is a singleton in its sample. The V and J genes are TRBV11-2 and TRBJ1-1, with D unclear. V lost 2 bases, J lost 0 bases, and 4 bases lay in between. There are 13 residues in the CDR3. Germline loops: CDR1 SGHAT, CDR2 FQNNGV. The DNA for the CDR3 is TGTGCCAGCAGCTTAATCGTGAACACTGAAGCTTTCTTT. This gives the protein CASSLIVNTEAFF.

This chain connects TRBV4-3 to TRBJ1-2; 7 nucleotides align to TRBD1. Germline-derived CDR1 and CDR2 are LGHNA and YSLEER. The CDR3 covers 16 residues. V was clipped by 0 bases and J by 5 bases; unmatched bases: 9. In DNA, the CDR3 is TGCGCCAGCAGCCAAGATATAGGACAGGCCGCTTATGGCTACACCTTC. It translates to CASSQDIGQAAYGYTF.

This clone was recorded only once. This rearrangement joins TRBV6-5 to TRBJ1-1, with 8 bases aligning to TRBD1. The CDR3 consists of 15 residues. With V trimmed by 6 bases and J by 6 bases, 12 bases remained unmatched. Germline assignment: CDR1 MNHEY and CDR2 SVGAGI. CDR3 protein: CASSPKAGGGSEAFF. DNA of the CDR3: TGTGCCAGCAGCCCCAAGGCAGGGGGCGGGTCTGAAGCTTTCTTT.

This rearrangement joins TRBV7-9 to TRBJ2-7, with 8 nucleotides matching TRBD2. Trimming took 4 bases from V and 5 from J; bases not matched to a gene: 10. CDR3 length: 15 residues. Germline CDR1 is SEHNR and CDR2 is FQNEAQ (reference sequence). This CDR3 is CASSSFAGGRNEQYF. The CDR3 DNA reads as TGTGCCAGCAGCTCCTTCGCGGGAGGAAGGAACGAGCAGTACTTC.

CDR3 sequence (DNA): TGTGCCAGCAGCTTAGAGGGGGCCAGCTATGGCTACACCTTC. Its protein product is CASSLEGASYGYTF. The chain recombines TRBV7-2 with TRBJ1-2, with 7 bases lining up with TRBD1. The CDR3 has 14 amino acids. CDR1 SGHTA and CDR2 FQGNSA come from the germline V gene. J lost 4 bases, V lost 1 base, and 3 bases had no gene match.

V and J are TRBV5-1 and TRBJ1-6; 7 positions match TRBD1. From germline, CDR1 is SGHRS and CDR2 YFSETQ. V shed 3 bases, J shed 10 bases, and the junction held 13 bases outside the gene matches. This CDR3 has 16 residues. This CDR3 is CASSSQSGGSASPLHF. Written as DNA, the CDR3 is TGCGCCAGCAGCTCCCAGTCAGGGGGGTCGGCCTCACCCCTCCACTTT.

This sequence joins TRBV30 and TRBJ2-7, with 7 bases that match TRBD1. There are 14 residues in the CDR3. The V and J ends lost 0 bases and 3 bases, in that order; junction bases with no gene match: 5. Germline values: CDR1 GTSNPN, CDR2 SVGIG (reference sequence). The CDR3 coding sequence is TGTGCCTGGAGTGTACAAGGGGGCAGCTACGAGCAGTACTTC. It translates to CAWSVQGGSYEQYF.

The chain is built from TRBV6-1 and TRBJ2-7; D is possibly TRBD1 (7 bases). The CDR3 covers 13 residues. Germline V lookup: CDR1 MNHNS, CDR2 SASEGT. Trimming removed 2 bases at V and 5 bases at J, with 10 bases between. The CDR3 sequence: CASSEQGEDEQYF. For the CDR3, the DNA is TGTGCCAGCAGTGAACAGGGGGAGGACGAGCAGTACTTC.

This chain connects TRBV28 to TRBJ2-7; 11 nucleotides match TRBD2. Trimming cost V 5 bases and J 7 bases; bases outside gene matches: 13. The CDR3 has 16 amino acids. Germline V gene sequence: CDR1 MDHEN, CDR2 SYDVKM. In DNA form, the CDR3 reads TGTGCCAGCAGTCCCAAACGGAGACTAGCGGGAAGGGAGCAGTACTTC. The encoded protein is CASSPKRRLAGREQYF.

The CDR3 sequence: CASSADRVNNQPQHF. The DNA for the CDR3 is TGTGCCAGCTCAGCCGACAGGGTTAATAATCAGCCCCAGCATTTT. The V and J genes are TRBV18 and TRBJ1-5; TRBD1 matches at 7 bases. CDR1 is KGHSH and CDR2 is LQKENI in the germline V gene. The CDR3 runs 15 residues. Trimming took 5 bases from V and 4 from J; bases not matched to a gene: 8.